This TCR beta chain was captured in a study of blood T cells in healthy people across ages. Germline V lookup: CDR1 LNHNV, CDR2 YYDKDF (reference sequence). CDR3 size: 14 residues. V shed 3 bases and J shed 5 bases, with 10 bases lying between them. Combining a sample-barcoded 5' primer with a J-beta primer mix, a second PCR ran for 7 to 11 cycles. TCRdb re-derived calls from the 5' RACE reads in MiXCR, one entry per CDR3 protein. The sample lists roughly 1,800,000 distinct CDR3 sequences, roughly 49% seen once, with over 2% in the top ten. The TCR originated in a woman aged 35 to 49 in good health. What was sequenced was blood. This chain uses TRBV15 with TRBJ2-2; no firm D call. The CDR3 DNA follows: TGTGCCACCAGCAGGATAGTTTATACCGGGGAGCTGTTTTTT. Translated, it gives CATSRIVYTGELFF.